This is a list of T cell receptor beta chains from one sample in a study of blood T cell repertoires in COVID-19. Some clones are missing from TCRdb's copy, which holds only in-frame ones; the method was immunoSEQ multiplex PCR. This table holds about 100,000 clones, around 80% found once. What was sequenced was peripheral blood. The source is a man aged 65 to 85 with acute or convalescent COVID-19. CDR3s include the opening cysteine and the closing phenylalanine or tryptophan. A D gene is named only where the DNA matches it firmly. Clone sizes are given selectively: once, few, many, or a class where the clone is expanded.

j_gene: TRBJ1-1
v_gene: TRBV29-1
d_gene: TRBD1
abundance: .
CDR3aa: CSGRTGGNTEAFF
CDR3nt: TGCAGCGGACGGACAGGGGGGAACACTGAAGCTTTCTTT

j_gene: TRBJ2-1
v_gene: TRBV11-2
d_gene: .
abundance: few
CDR3aa: CASSGLTDEQFF
CDR3nt: TGTGCCAGCAGCGGATTGACAGATGAGCAGTTCTTC

j_gene: TRBJ1-3
v_gene: TRBV21-1
d_gene: .
abundance: .
CDR3aa: CASSKESTIRTRAGTGGNTIYF
CDR3nt: TGTGCCAGCAGCAAAGAAAGTACCATACGCACCAGGGCGGGCACAGGGGGAAACACCATATATTTT

j_gene: TRBJ1-1
v_gene: TRBV7-3
d_gene: .
abundance: .
CDR3aa: CASSQAGLPEAFF
CDR3nt: TGTGCCAGCAGCCAAGCGGGGCTTCCTGAAGCTTTCTTT

j_gene: TRBJ1-1
v_gene: TRBV5-1
d_gene: .
abundance: .
CDR3aa: CASSLDGRDTEAFF
CDR3nt: TGCGCCAGCAGCTTGGATGGGCGTGACACTGAAGCTTTCTTT

j_gene: TRBJ2-2
v_gene: TRBV5-1
d_gene: TRBD1
abundance: .
CDR3aa: CASSLKGQGDTGELFF
CDR3nt: TGCGCCAGCAGCTTGAAGGGACAGGGTGACACCGGGGAGCTGTTTTTT

j_gene: TRBJ1-2
v_gene: TRBV3-1/TRBV3-2
d_gene: TRBD1
abundance: few
CDR3aa: CASRPSGTGGAGSF
CDR3nt: TGTGCCAGCAGACCGTCCGGGACAGGGGGCGCAGGCTCCTTC

j_gene: TRBJ2-5
v_gene: TRBV5-1
d_gene: TRBD2
abundance: once
CDR3aa: CASSLGASGFQETQYF
CDR3nt: TGCGCCAGCAGCTTGGGGGCTAGCGGTTTCCAAGAGACCCAGTACTTC

j_gene: TRBJ2-1
v_gene: TRBV10-3
d_gene: TRBD1
abundance: .
CDR3aa: CAISGWNGQGRNEQFF
CDR3nt: TGTGCCATCAGTGGCTGGAATGGACAGGGGAGAAATGAGCAGTTCTTC

j_gene: TRBJ1-6
v_gene: TRBV4-3
d_gene: .
abundance: .
CDR3aa: CASSQNLQGKGSPLHF
CDR3nt: TGCGCCAGCAGCCAAAACCTACAGGGTAAAGGTTCACCCCTCCACTTT

j_gene: TRBJ2-2
v_gene: TRBV5-5
d_gene: TRBD1
abundance: .
CDR3aa: CASRPGQVAGELFF
CDR3nt: TGTGCCAGCAGACCGGGACAGGTCGCCGGGGAGCTGTTTTTT

j_gene: TRBJ2-7
v_gene: TRBV5-1
d_gene: .
abundance: once
CDR3aa: CASSTGTPSEQYF
CDR3nt: TGCGCCAGCAGCACCGGGACACCGTCCGAGCAGTACTTC

j_gene: TRBJ2-3
v_gene: TRBV2
d_gene: TRBD1
abundance: .
CDR3aa: CASRAGTVSTDTQYF
CDR3nt: TGTGCCAGCAGGGCAGGGACAGTTAGCACAGATACGCAGTATTTT

j_gene: TRBJ1-5
v_gene: TRBV12-5
d_gene: .
abundance: once
CDR3aa: CASGTGGRPQHF
CDR3nt: TGTGCTAGTGGTACAGGCGGTCGGCCCCAGCATTTT

j_gene: TRBJ2-1
v_gene: TRBV6-2/TRBV6-3
d_gene: TRBD2
abundance: once
CDR3aa: CASSGGGPTNEQFF
CDR3nt: TGTGCCAGCAGTGGGGGGGGTCCCACCAATGAGCAGTTCTTC

j_gene: TRBJ2-7
v_gene: TRBV14
d_gene: .
abundance: once
CDR3aa: CASSQGGFQPYF
CDR3nt: TGTGCCAGCAGCCAAGGAGGGTTTCAGCCGTACTTC

j_gene: TRBJ1-1
v_gene: TRBV9
d_gene: .
abundance: .
CDR3aa: CASSVVGQNTEAFF
CDR3nt: TGTGCCAGCAGCGTAGTCGGACAGAACACTGAAGCTTTCTTT

j_gene: TRBJ2-5
v_gene: TRBV3-1/TRBV3-2
d_gene: .
abundance: .
CDR3aa: CASRRPSQETQYF
CDR3nt: TGTGCCAGCAGACGTCCGAGCCAAGAGACCCAGTACTTC

j_gene: TRBJ2-2
v_gene: TRBV7-3
d_gene: .
abundance: once
CDR3aa: CASSHPSRGQNITGELFF
CDR3nt: TGTGCCAGCAGCCACCCATCCCGAGGGCAGAATATAACCGGGGAGCTGTTTTTT

j_gene: TRBJ1-3
v_gene: TRBV5-1
d_gene: .
abundance: .
CDR3aa: CASSLVVQQPGNTIYF
CDR3nt: TGCGCCAGCAGCTTGGTAGTACAGCAGCCTGGAAACACCATATATTTT

j_gene: TRBJ1-2
v_gene: TRBV11-1
d_gene: .
abundance: once
CDR3aa: CASSLGTGTTIGYTF
CDR3nt: TGTGCCAGCAGCTTAGGAACCGGGACAACTATTGGCTACACCTTC

j_gene: TRBJ2-2
v_gene: TRBV6-5
d_gene: .
abundance: few
CDR3aa: CASSRGAGELFF
CDR3nt: TGTGCCAGCAGTCGGGGGGCAGGGGAGCTGTTTTTT

j_gene: TRBJ1-6
v_gene: TRBV27
d_gene: TRBD1
abundance: .
CDR3aa: CASSFWSDRSLNSPLHF
CDR3nt: TGTGCCAGCAGTTTTTGGTCGGACAGGAGCCTTAATTCACCCCTCCACTTT

j_gene: TRBJ2-2
v_gene: TRBV19
d_gene: TRBD1
abundance: .
CDR3aa: CASSLGTGVFVAGELFF
CDR3nt: TGTGCCAGTAGTCTCGGGACAGGGGTCTTCGTCGCCGGGGAGCTGTTTTTT

j_gene: TRBJ1-1
v_gene: TRBV5-1
d_gene: TRBD1
abundance: few
CDR3aa: CASSLYGTVVVNTEAFF
CDR3nt: TGCGCCAGCAGCTTGTACGGGACAGTTGTGGTGAACACTGAAGCTTTCTTT

j_gene: TRBJ2-5
v_gene: TRBV5-1
d_gene: .
abundance: .
CDR3aa: CASSRGLSEETQYF
CDR3nt: TGCGCCAGCAGCCGAGGACTCTCAGAAGAGACCCAGTACTTC

j_gene: TRBJ2-7
v_gene: TRBV29-1
d_gene: .
abundance: .
CDR3aa: CSVETASYEQYF
CDR3nt: TGCAGCGTCGAGACAGCCTCCTACGAGCAGTACTTC

j_gene: TRBJ1-1
v_gene: TRBV25-1
d_gene: .
abundance: .
CDR3aa: CASSSTEAQGTSNTEAFF
CDR3nt: TGTGCCAGCAGCTCGACAGAGGCGCAGGGGACCTCCAACACTGAAGCTTTCTTT

j_gene: TRBJ2-5
v_gene: TRBV7-9
d_gene: TRBD2
abundance: .
CDR3aa: CASSMTSGQETQYF
CDR3nt: TGTGCCAGCAGCATGACTAGCGGGCAAGAGACCCAGTACTTC

j_gene: TRBJ1-3
v_gene: TRBV11-2
d_gene: .
abundance: .
CDR3aa: CASSFSSGNTIYF
CDR3nt: TGTGCCAGCAGCTTTAGCTCTGGAAACACCATATATTTT

j_gene: TRBJ1-2
v_gene: TRBV5-5
d_gene: TRBD1
abundance: few
CDR3aa: CASSLWDRDYGYTF
CDR3nt: TGTGCCAGCAGCTTGTGGGACAGGGACTATGGCTACACCTTC

j_gene: TRBJ1-5
v_gene: TRBV19
d_gene: .
abundance: .
CDR3aa: CATRTASNQPQHF
CDR3nt: TGTGCCACCCGGACAGCCAGCAATCAGCCCCAGCATTTT

j_gene: TRBJ1-5
v_gene: TRBV7-2
d_gene: TRBD1
abundance: few
CDR3aa: CASSLVGGINQPQHF
CDR3nt: TGTGCCAGCAGCTTAGTAGGGGGCATCAATCAGCCCCAGCATTTT

j_gene: TRBJ2-1
v_gene: TRBV9
d_gene: .
abundance: .
CDR3aa: CASSVGVGGSYNEQFF
CDR3nt: TGTGCCAGCAGCGTAGGTGTCGGGGGTTCCTACAATGAGCAGTTCTTC

j_gene: TRBJ2-7
v_gene: TRBV4-2
d_gene: TRBD1
abundance: .
CDR3aa: CASSQGLGTGLSYEQYF
CDR3nt: TGTGCCAGCAGCCAAGGTCTAGGGACAGGGCTCTCCTACGAGCAGTACTTC

j_gene: TRBJ1-1
v_gene: TRBV5-1
d_gene: TRBD1
abundance: .
CDR3aa: CASSSTGMNTEAFF
CDR3nt: TGCGCCAGCAGCTCGACAGGGATGAACACTGAAGCTTTCTTT

j_gene: TRBJ2-2
v_gene: TRBV7-6
d_gene: TRBD2
abundance: few
CDR3aa: CASSSTGGNTGELFF
CDR3nt: TGTGCCAGCAGCTCGACGGGAGGGAACACCGGGGAGCTGTTTTTT

j_gene: TRBJ2-3
v_gene: TRBV7-9
d_gene: TRBD2
abundance: .
CDR3aa: CASSFGQPGRTQYF
CDR3nt: TGTGCCAGCAGCTTTGGCCAGCCCGGGAGGACGCAGTATTTT

j_gene: TRBJ1-6
v_gene: TRBV5-1
d_gene: TRBD1
abundance: .
CDR3aa: CASSLGGTGVNSPLHF
CDR3nt: TGCGCCAGCAGCTTGGGAGGGACAGGGGTAAATTCACCCCTCCACTTT

j_gene: TRBJ1-3
v_gene: TRBV19
d_gene: TRBD1
abundance: .
CDR3aa: CASSTLRQGGHGNTIYF
CDR3nt: TGTGCCAGTAGTACCCTACGACAGGGTGGCCACGGAAACACCATATATTTT

j_gene: TRBJ1-2
v_gene: TRBV4-1
d_gene: .
abundance: .
CDR3aa: CASSQDGAGNGYGYTF
CDR3nt: TGCGCCAGCAGCCAAGACGGGGCGGGGAATGGCTATGGCTACACCTTC

j_gene: TRBJ1-2
v_gene: TRBV3-1/TRBV3-2
d_gene: .
abundance: .
CDR3aa: CASSHGGANYGYTF
CDR3nt: TGTGCCAGCAGCCATGGAGGGGCGAACTATGGCTACACCTTC

j_gene: TRBJ2-6
v_gene: TRBV7-8
d_gene: .
abundance: .
CDR3aa: CASSFSAVRTSGANVLTF
CDR3nt: TGTGCCAGCAGCTTTTCAGCCGTAAGGACTTCTGGGGCCAACGTCCTGACTTTC

j_gene: TRBJ2-3
v_gene: TRBV5-5
d_gene: TRBD2
abundance: .
CDR3aa: CASSLEGLIDTQYF
CDR3nt: TGTGCCAGCAGCTTGGAGGGACTAATAGATACGCAGTATTTT

j_gene: TRBJ2-3
v_gene: TRBV3-1/TRBV3-2
d_gene: .
abundance: .
CDR3aa: CASSQDGPGDTQYF
CDR3nt: TGTGCCAGCAGCCAAGATGGGCCGGGGGATACGCAGTATTTT

j_gene: TRBJ2-2
v_gene: TRBV10-3
d_gene: .
abundance: .
CDR3aa: CAISEGTFTNTGELFF
CDR3nt: TGTGCCATCAGTGAGGGGACATTCACGAACACCGGGGAGCTGTTTTTT

j_gene: TRBJ1-2
v_gene: TRBV6-1
d_gene: TRBD1
abundance: .
CDR3aa: CASSERPGGGYTF
CDR3nt: TGTGCCAGCAGTGAAAGGCCAGGGGGAGGCTACACCTTC

j_gene: TRBJ2-2
v_gene: TRBV7-9
d_gene: .
abundance: .
CDR3aa: CASSLQGLYTGELFF
CDR3nt: TGTGCCAGCAGCTTACAGGGTCTGTACACCGGGGAGCTGTTTTTT

j_gene: TRBJ1-5
v_gene: TRBV6-5
d_gene: TRBD1
abundance: once
CDR3aa: CASSQGDQPQHF
CDR3nt: TGTGCCAGCAGCCAGGGGGACCAGCCCCAGCATTTT

j_gene: TRBJ1-2
v_gene: TRBV5-6
d_gene: TRBD1
abundance: .
CDR3aa: CASSPPGTGGLFGYTF
CDR3nt: TGTGCCAGCAGCCCGCCCGGGACAGGGGGCCTATTTGGCTACACCTTC

j_gene: TRBJ2-2
v_gene: TRBV3-1/TRBV3-2
d_gene: .
abundance: .
CDR3aa: CASSQDIRNTGELFF
CDR3nt: TGTGCCAGCAGCCAAGATATCAGGAACACCGGGGAGCTGTTTTTT

j_gene: TRBJ1-4
v_gene: TRBV9
d_gene: .
abundance: .
CDR3aa: CASSVGAGRTNEKLFF
CDR3nt: TGTGCCAGCAGCGTAGGGGCGGGACGGACAAATGAAAAACTGTTTTTT

j_gene: TRBJ1-3
v_gene: TRBV12-3/TRBV12-4
d_gene: .
abundance: .
CDR3aa: CASSLRAGNTIYF
CDR3nt: TGTGCCAGCAGTTTAAGAGCTGGAAACACCATATATTTT

j_gene: TRBJ1-3
v_gene: TRBV7-2
d_gene: .
abundance: .
CDR3aa: CASSLDWGGSFSLGNTIYF
CDR3nt: TGTGCCAGCAGCTTAGATTGGGGGGGCTCGTTTTCTCTCGGAAACACCATATATTTT

j_gene: TRBJ1-2
v_gene: TRBV18
d_gene: .
abundance: once
CDR3aa: CASSPPGQNYGYTF
CDR3nt: TGTGCCAGCTCACCGCCCGGACAGAACTATGGCTACACCTTC

j_gene: TRBJ1-1
v_gene: TRBV7-8
d_gene: TRBD1
abundance: .
CDR3aa: CASSLAGTAEAFF
CDR3nt: TGTGCCAGCAGCTTAGCTGGGACAGCTGAAGCTTTCTTT

j_gene: TRBJ1-6
v_gene: TRBV14
d_gene: TRBD1
abundance: .
CDR3aa: CASSQGQGLRSPLHF
CDR3nt: TGTGCCAGCAGCCAAGGACAGGGGCTTCGGTCACCCCTCCACTTT